One sample yielded the 27 T cell receptor beta chains listed below, sequenced in a study of shared clonotypes between healthy human individuals. Only CD45RO-negative cells positively selected for CCR7 counted as naive CD8 cells, so terminally differentiated effector memory CD45RA+ cells were excluded. This table comes from immunoSEQ multiplex PCR, and its TCRdb copy is limited to in-frame clones, with some not included. Here the sample spans a few million clones, around 95% being singletons. Material for sequencing was naive CD8+ T cells from PBMCs. Receptors originate from a man younger than 35 in good health. Some clones in this sample may be carry-over from other donors' samples.

CDR3 nucleotides: TGTGCCAGCAGCTTCGGCCTGAACACTGAAGCTTTCTTT. Its protein is CASSFGLNTEAFF. This chain links TRBV11-2 with TRBJ1-1; D gene ambiguous. This CDR3 has 13 residues. Germline V gene data show CDR1 as SGHAT and CDR2 as FQNNGV. V lost 3 bases to trimming and J lost 0 bases, with 5 bases between them.

This clone was observed a single time. The rearrangement joins TRBV11-2 to TRBJ2-7; D remains ambiguous. The germline V gene encodes CDR1 SGHAT and CDR2 FQNNGV. Trimming removed 4 bases from V and 3 bases from J, with 7 bases in between. This CDR3 comprises 12 residues. CDR3 nucleotides: TGTGCCAGCAGCTCAATAAACTACGAGCAGTACTTC. Its translation is CASSSINYEQYF.

The gene calls are TRBV30 and TRBJ2-4; perhaps TRBD2 as D (6 bases). Per the germline V gene, CDR1 is GTSNPN and CDR2 is SVGIG (reference sequence). V dropped 3 bases and J dropped 3 bases, with 12 bases sitting between them. This CDR3 has 14 residues. DNA of the CDR3: TGTGCCTGGAGCTGGGGAGCGGGCAAAAACATTCAGTACTTC. Translation gives CAWSWGAGKNIQYF.

The chain uses TRBV9 and TRBJ2-3; the D call may be TRBD1 or TRBD2 (5 bases each). The germline gives CDR1 SGDLS, CDR2 YYNGEE. The CDR3 is 21 residues long. V lost 2 bases and J 2 bases, leaving 30 bases between the germline ends. CDR3 loop: CASSVSSSQSLRGQSTDTQYF. CDR3 DNA: TGTGCCAGCAGCGTTAGTAGTTCTCAAAGCCTCCGGGGCCAATCCACAGATACGCAGTATTTT. Looking up the rest from reference TRBV9 and TRBJ2-3 gives the full variable domain: DSGVTQTPKHLITATGQRVTLRCSPRSGDLSVYWYQQSLDQGLQFLIQYYNGEERAKGNILERFSAQQFPDLHSELNLSSLELGDSALYFCASSVSSSQSLRGQSTDTQYFGPGTRLTVL.

The V gene is TRBV25-1, the J gene TRBJ2-1; 7 nucleotides match TRBD2. Trimming cost V 2 bases and J 8 bases; bases outside gene matches: 12. Germline CDR1 is MGHDK and CDR2 is SYGVNS. The length of the CDR3 is 16 residues. The CDR3 sequence: CASSEDRGRAFDEQFF. CDR3 sequence (DNA): TGTGCCAGCAGTGAAGATCGTGGGAGGGCCTTCGATGAGCAGTTCTTC.

The chain uses TRBV25-1 and TRBJ2-1, with D perhaps TRBD1 (5 bases). V was clipped by 6 bases and J by 6 bases, with 15 bases between them. The CDR3 consists of 14 residues. Per the germline V gene, CDR1 is MGHDK and CDR2 is SYGVNS. The CDR3 spells CASSALSRANEQFF. In DNA, the CDR3 is TGTGCCAGCAGCGCCCTGAGCAGGGCCAATGAGCAGTTCTTC.

To note about this clone: This CDR3 is also generated by other DNA sequences in the sample. V and J are TRBV7-9 and TRBJ1-1; D is undetermined. CDR3 length: 14 amino acids. Germline V gene data show CDR1 as SEHNR and CDR2 as FQNEAQ (reference sequence). Trimming removed 1 base from V and 0 bases from J, with 6 bases in between. The chain's CDR3 is CASSLDSMNTEAFF. CDR3 bases: TGTGCCAGCAGCTTAGACAGCATGAACACTGAAGCTTTCTTT.

The rearrangement uses TRBV28 and TRBJ2-1; 7 nucleotides align to TRBD2. CDR3 length equals 15 residues. From germline, CDR1 is MDHEN and CDR2 SYDVKM. J gave up 3 bases and V 2 bases, and 4 bases lay outside the gene matches. The CDR3 region is CASSLLGTNYNEQFF. The CDR3 nucleotides read TGTGCCAGCAGTTTACTGGGGACTAACTACAATGAGCAGTTCTTC. The whole variable domain, filled in from reference TRBV28 and TRBJ2-1, reads DVKVTQSSRYLVKRTGEKVFLECVQDMDHENMFWYRQDPGLGLRLIYFSYDVKMKEKGDIPEGYSVSREKKERFSLILESASTNQTSMYLCASSLLGTNYNEQFFGPGTRLTVL.

The chain is built from TRBV9 and TRBJ2-1; 7 nucleotides agree with TRBD2. The CDR3 totals 17 residues. CDR1 is SGDLS, CDR2 YYNGEE, per germline. Trimming at V came to 4 bases and at J to 10 bases, leaving 20 bases not matched to a gene. The CDR3 protein is CASSQIDADPGEGEQFF. The CDR3 DNA sequence: TGTGCCAGCAGCCAAATCGATGCGGACCCCGGGGAGGGGGAGCAGTTCTTC.

Here the CDR3 reads CASSPSLPGTSRGGYTF. The DNA of the CDR3 is TGCGCCAGCAGCCCCTCCCTCCCCGGGACGTCGCGTGGTGGCTACACCTTC. This chain joins TRBV4-3 and TRBJ1-2; TRBD1 is a possible D gene (5 bases). CDR1 is LGHNA and CDR2 is YSLEER in the germline V gene. This CDR3 is 17 amino acids long. V lost 4 bases, J lost 7 bases, and 25 bases lay in between.

The rearrangement uses TRBV4-2 and TRBJ2-1; perhaps D is TRBD1 or TRBD2 (5 bases each). V was pared by 5 bases and J by 8 bases, with 25 bases between. The germline V gene encodes CDR1 LGHNA and CDR2 YNFKEQ. The CDR3 is 17 residues long. The CDR3 region is CASSLEAAGRAMHEQFF. The CDR3 nucleotides read TGTGCCAGCAGCTTAGAGGCGGCGGGCAGGGCGATGCATGAGCAGTTCTTC.

In the case of this clone: The sample contains more than one DNA sequence encoding this CDR3. V and J are TRBV11-2 and TRBJ2-7; 7 bases match TRBD1. Looked up from germline, CDR1 is SGHAT and CDR2 is FQNNGV. The V and J ends lost 3 bases and 2 bases, in that order; junction bases with no gene match: 4. This CDR3 has 14 residues. Here the CDR3 DNA reads TGTGCCAGCAGCTTCCGGGACAGCACCTACGAGCAGTACTTC. Translating gives CASSFRDSTYEQYF.

This clone was observed a single time. In DNA form, the CDR3 reads TGCAGCGCTCGTAAGGGCTCCTATAATTCACCCCTCCACTTT. Translating gives CSARKGSYNSPLHF. This rearrangement joins TRBV29-1 to TRBJ1-6; D remains ambiguous. CDR1 is SQVTM and CDR2 is ANQGSEA in the germline V gene. V lost 7 bases, J lost 0 bases, and 10 bases lay in between. CDR3 length equals 14 residues.

This clone was picked up a small number of times. J is TRBJ1-1 and V is TRBV7-9, with D possibly matching TRBD1 (5 bases). This CDR3 has 13 residues. Germline CDR1 is SEHNR and CDR2 is FQNEAQ (reference sequence). V lost 5 bases and J lost 6, with 13 bases in between. The CDR3 DNA reads TGTGCCAGCAGCGTAAAACAGGAGGCTGAAGCTTTCTTT. It codes for CASSVKQEAEAFF.

The chain recombines TRBV9 with TRBJ2-7, with 9 bases aligning to TRBD1. The ends lost 1 base at V and 4 bases at J; junction bases unmatched: 6. This CDR3 comprises 15 residues. Germline values: CDR1 SGDLS, CDR2 YYNGEE. CDR3 sequence: CASSVTGTGPYEQYF. CDR3 bases: TGTGCCAGCAGCGTAACCGGGACAGGGCCGTACGAGCAGTACTTC.

This clone was seen just once. V gene TRBV27 combines with J gene TRBJ2-7; TRBD2 matches at 7 bases. J was trimmed by 0 bases and V by 6 bases; bases with no gene match: 8. Germline CDR1 MNHEY, CDR2 SMNVEV (reference sequence). This CDR3 is 15 amino acids long. CDR3 amino acids: CASRTLAEPSYEQYF. In nucleotides, the CDR3 is TGTGCCAGCAGGACGCTAGCGGAACCCTCCTACGAGCAGTACTTC.

A remark on this clone: Other DNA variants within this sample encode the same CDR3. The rearrangement links TRBV27 to TRBJ2-3; D might be TRBD2 (6 bases). The V gene's germline CDR1 is MNHEY and CDR2 SMNVEV (reference sequence). V was trimmed by 2 bases and J by 3 bases, leaving 6 bases between them. The CDR3 has 13 residues. This CDR3 is CASSLLATDTQYF. For the CDR3, the DNA is TGTGCCAGCAGTTTACTAGCGACAGATACGCAGTATTTT.

The J gene is TRBJ1-6, the V gene TRBV27; D gene uncertain. This CDR3 region has 13 residues. Deletions cut 0 bases from V and 7 bases from J, with 4 bases between. Per the germline V gene, CDR1 is MNHEY and CDR2 is SMNVEV (reference sequence). The CDR3 DNA reads TGTGCCAGCAGTTTATCGCTAAATTCACCCCTCCACTTT. Protein sequence: CASSLSLNSPLHF.

The V and J genes are TRBV7-6 and TRBJ2-5; D remains ambiguous. Germline V gives CDR1 SGHVS, CDR2 FNYEAQ. This CDR3 has 14 amino acids. V was cut by 5 bases and J by 0 bases, with 10 bases left in between. CDR3 DNA: TGTGCCAGCAGCGCCACCCCCTACCAAGAGACCCAGTACTTC. The encoded protein is CASSATPYQETQYF.

This sequence joins TRBV7-9 and TRBJ2-1; D not certain. The CDR3 sequence is 12 residues long. Germline V gene lookup returns CDR1 SEHNR and CDR2 FQNEAQ (reference sequence). Deletions cut 5 bases from V and 10 bases from J, with 12 bases between. CDR3 residues: CASSNPTTEQFF. The CDR3 region has the DNA TGTGCCAGCAGCAACCCAACAACGGAGCAGTTCTTC.

The V gene is TRBV9, the J gene TRBJ1-2; D ambiguous. CDR1 and CDR2 (germline): SGDLS, YYNGEE. The length of the CDR3 is 17 residues. Trimming took 0 bases from V and 7 from J, leaving 22 bases between them. Here the CDR3 DNA reads TGTGCCAGCAGCGTAGGGAGGACCGCAACGCCCGTGGCTGGCTACACCTTC. Its protein product is CASSVGRTATPVAGYTF.

The table lists this clone with a count of one. The chain couples TRBV6-1 to TRBJ2-2; D not resolved. Trimming shortened V by 0 bases and J by 2 bases, and 10 bases separated the two germline ends. The germline V gene encodes CDR1 MNHNS and CDR2 SASEGT. This CDR3 is built from 16 residues. In nucleotides, the CDR3 is TGTGCCAGCAGTGAAGCCGGCCATACTAACACCGGGGAGCTGTTTTTT. It specifies CASSEAGHTNTGELFF.

This clone was seen just once. J is TRBJ2-7 and V is TRBV4-2; D perhaps matches TRBD2 (5 bases). The CDR3 is 14 residues long. Trimming stripped 4 bases from V and 6 bases from J, with 16 bases between. Germline values: CDR1 LGHNA, CDR2 YNFKEQ. CDR3 bases: TGTGCCAGCAGCCTCAGTTCCAGCGGCCGCGAGCAGTACTTC. It specifies CASSLSSSGREQYF.

The chain combines TRBV18 with TRBJ2-6; D is uncertain. Germline V lookup: CDR1 KGHSH, CDR2 LQKENI. Trimming shortened V by 3 bases and J by 1 base, and 7 bases separated the two germline ends. The CDR3 is 15 amino acids. The CDR3 bases are TGTGCCAGCTCACCGATAGCATCTGGGGCCAACGTCCTGACTTTC. It is translated as CASSPIASGANVLTF.

This rearrangement joins TRBV10-2 to TRBJ1-5; the D gene is possibly TRBD1 (5 bases). The CDR3 length is 17 residues. Germline assignment: CDR1 WSHSY and CDR2 SAAADI. Trimming pared 0 bases from V and 4 bases from J, leaving 16 bases between. CDR3 in DNA: TGCGCCAGCAGTGAGTCGGGGCCCAATCCAATGAATCAGCCCCAGCATTTT. The encoded protein is CASSESGPNPMNQPQHF.

This clone came up once. The rearrangement joins TRBV27 to TRBJ1-1; D might be TRBD1 (5 bases). The CDR3 is made up of 13 amino acids. The V gene's germline CDR1 is MNHEY and CDR2 SMNVEV (reference sequence). The ends were cut back, 3 bases at V and 3 bases at J, with 8 bases in the middle. Here the CDR3 DNA reads TGTGCCAGCAGTTTTACAGGTTACACTGAAGCTTTCTTT. The encoded protein is CASSFTGYTEAFF.

This chain uses TRBV27 with TRBJ1-5; no definite D call. Germline V lookup: CDR1 MNHEY, CDR2 SMNVEV (reference sequence). CDR3 length equals 16 residues. V was shortened by 1 base and J by 0 bases, with 10 bases between the two germline ends. CDR3 loop: CASSLYGRYSNQPQHF. In DNA form, the CDR3 reads TGTGCCAGCAGTTTATACGGCAGATATAGCAATCAGCCCCAGCATTTT.